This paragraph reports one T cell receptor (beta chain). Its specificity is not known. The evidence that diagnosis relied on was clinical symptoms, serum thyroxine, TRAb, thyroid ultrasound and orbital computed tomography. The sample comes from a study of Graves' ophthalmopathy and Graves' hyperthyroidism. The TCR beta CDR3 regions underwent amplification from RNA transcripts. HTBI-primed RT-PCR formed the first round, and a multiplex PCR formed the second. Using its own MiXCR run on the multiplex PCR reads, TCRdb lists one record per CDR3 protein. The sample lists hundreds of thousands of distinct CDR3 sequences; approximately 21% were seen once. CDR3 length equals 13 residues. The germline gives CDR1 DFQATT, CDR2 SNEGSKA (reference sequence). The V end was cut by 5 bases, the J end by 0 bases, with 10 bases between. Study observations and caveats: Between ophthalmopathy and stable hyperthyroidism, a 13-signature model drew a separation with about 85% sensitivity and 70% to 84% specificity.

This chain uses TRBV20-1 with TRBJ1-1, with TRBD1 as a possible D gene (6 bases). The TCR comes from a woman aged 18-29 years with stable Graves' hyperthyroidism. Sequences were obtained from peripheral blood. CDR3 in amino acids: CSAEGQLNTEAFF. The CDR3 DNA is TGCAGTGCTGAAGGACAGCTGAACACTGAAGCTTTCTTT.